The T cell receptor (beta chain) described here comes from a study of shared clonotypes between healthy human individuals. Study-level results: Non-shared clonotypes had lower generation probabilities than those shared by all four donors. Larger estimated richness was generally seen in naive subsets than in memory subsets. Clonotype sharing among donors was thought likely to change with sequencing depth.

Concerning this clone itself: What it recognizes is unknown.

An approximately 220 ng quantity of DNA, approximately 29,000 T cell genomes, went into the sorted-subset replicate PCRs. Generated by immunoSEQ multiplex PCR, the TCRdb table keeps only in-frame clones and is missing some. The table has more than 1,200,000 clones, about 98.5% seen once. Germline V gene lookup returns CDR1 SGHRS and CDR2 YFSETQ. The CDR3 runs to 13 residues. The V gene end was trimmed by 5 bases and the J gene end by 8 bases; junction bases not matched to a gene: 8. The V call is TRBV5-1, the J call TRBJ2-7, with 9 nucleotides matching TRBD2. The sample consisted of naive CD4+ T cells sorted from blood. The subset was: CD45RA+ positively selected. This sequence was found in a man aged 25-45 years in good health. CDR3 residues: CASSLIAGAKQYF. Here the CDR3 DNA reads TGCGCCAGCAGTTTAATAGCGGGAGCTAAGCAGTACTTC.